This TCR beta chain originates from a study of blood T cell repertoires in COVID-19. TCRdb keeps only in-frame clones here, not all; method: immunoSEQ multiplex PCR. This table has more than 65,000 clones, roughly 77% appearing once. Trimming removed 6 bases from V and 7 bases from J; junction bases left unmatched: 9. Per germline, CDR1 LNHDA and CDR2 SQIVND (reference sequence). This CDR3 comprises 16 residues. The TCR sequence derives from a woman aged 70-85 years with acute or convalescent COVID-19. The chain has TRBV19 and TRBJ1-6, with 10 bases that match TRBD1. Sequencing was performed on peripheral blood. The CDR3 region is CASSRPGQGRNSPLHF. CDR3 coding DNA: TGTGCCAGTAGCCGACCGGGACAGGGGAGAAATTCACCCCTCCACTTT.